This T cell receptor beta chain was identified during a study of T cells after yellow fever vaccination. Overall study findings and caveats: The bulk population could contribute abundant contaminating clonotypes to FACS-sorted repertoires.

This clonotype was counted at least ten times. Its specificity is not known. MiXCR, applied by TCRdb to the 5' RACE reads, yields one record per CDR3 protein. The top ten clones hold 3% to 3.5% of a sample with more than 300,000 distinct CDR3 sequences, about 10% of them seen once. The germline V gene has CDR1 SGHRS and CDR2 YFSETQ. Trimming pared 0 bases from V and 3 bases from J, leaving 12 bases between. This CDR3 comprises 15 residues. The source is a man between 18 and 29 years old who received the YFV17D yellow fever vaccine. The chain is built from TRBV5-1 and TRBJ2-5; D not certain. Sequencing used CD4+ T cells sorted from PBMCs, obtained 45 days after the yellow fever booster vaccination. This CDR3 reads CASSLDPQTKETQYF. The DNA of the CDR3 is TGCGCCAGCAGCTTGGACCCACAAACCAAAGAGACCCAGTACTTC.